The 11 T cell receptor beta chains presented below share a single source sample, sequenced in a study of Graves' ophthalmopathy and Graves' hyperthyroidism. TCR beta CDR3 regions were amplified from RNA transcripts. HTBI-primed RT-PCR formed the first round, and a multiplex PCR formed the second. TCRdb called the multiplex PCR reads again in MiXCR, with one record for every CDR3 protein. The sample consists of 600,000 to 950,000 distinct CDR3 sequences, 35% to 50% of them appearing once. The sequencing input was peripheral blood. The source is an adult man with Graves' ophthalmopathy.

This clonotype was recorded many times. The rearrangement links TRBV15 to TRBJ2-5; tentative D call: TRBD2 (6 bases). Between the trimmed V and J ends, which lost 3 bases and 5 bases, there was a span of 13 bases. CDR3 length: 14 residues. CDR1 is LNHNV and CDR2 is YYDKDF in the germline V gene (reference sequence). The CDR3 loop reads CATSRAGRPETQYF. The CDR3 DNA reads TGTGCCACCAGCAGGGCGGGACGGCCGGAGACCCAGTACTTC.

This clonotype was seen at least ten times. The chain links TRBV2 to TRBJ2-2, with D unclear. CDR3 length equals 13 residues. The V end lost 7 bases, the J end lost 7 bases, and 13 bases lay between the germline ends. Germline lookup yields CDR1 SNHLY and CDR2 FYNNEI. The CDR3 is CASNIGPGGELFF. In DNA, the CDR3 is TGTGCCAGCAATATCGGACCTGGCGGGGAGCTGTTTTTT.

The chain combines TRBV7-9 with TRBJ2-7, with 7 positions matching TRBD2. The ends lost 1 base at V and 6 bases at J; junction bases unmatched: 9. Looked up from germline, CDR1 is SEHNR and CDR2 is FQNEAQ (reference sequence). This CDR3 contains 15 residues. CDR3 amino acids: CASSLDASGSTEQYF. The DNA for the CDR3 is TGTGCCAGCAGCTTAGACGCTAGCGGTTCTACCGAGCAGTACTTC.

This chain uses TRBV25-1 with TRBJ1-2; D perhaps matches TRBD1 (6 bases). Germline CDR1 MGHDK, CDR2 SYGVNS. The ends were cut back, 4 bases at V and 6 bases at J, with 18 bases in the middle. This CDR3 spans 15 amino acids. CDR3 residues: CASSAPLADSHGYTF. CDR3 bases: TGTGCCAGCAGTGCCCCTCTGGCGGACAGTCATGGCTACACCTTC.

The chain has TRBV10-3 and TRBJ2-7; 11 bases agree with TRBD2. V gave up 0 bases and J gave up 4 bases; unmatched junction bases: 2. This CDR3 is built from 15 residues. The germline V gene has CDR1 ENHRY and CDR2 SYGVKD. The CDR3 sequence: CAISESGLAVYEQYF. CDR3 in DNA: TGTGCCATCAGTGAGTCGGGACTAGCGGTTTACGAGCAGTACTTC.

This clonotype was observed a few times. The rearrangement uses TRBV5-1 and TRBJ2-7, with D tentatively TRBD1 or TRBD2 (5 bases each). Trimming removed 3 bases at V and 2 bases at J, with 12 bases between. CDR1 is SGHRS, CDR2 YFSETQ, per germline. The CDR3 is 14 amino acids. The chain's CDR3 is CASSSMGDPYEQYF. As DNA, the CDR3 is TGCGCCAGCAGCTCCATGGGGGATCCCTACGAGCAGTACTTC.

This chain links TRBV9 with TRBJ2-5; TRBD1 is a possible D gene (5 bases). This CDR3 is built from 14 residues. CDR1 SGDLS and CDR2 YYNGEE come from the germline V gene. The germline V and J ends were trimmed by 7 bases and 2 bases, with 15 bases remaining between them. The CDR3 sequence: CASSPSGMQETQYF. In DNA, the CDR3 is TGTGCCAGCTCACCATCAGGGATGCAAGAGACCCAGTACTTC.

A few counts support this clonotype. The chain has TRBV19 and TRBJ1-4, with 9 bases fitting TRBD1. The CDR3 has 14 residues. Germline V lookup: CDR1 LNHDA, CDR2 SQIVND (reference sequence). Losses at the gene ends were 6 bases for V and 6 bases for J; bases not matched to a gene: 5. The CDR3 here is CASRWTGEDEKLFF. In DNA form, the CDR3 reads TGTGCCAGTAGATGGACAGGGGAGGATGAAAAACTGTTTTTT. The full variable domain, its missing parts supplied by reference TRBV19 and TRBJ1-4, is DGGITQSPKYLFRKEGQNVTLSCEQNLNHDAMYWYRQDPGQGLRLIYYSQIVNDFQKGDIAEGYSVSREKKESFPLTVTSAQKNPTAFYLCASRWTGEDEKLFFGSGTQLSVL.

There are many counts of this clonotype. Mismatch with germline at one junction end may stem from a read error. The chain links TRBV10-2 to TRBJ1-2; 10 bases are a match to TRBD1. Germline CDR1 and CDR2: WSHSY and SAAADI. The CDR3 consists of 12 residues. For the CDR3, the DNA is TGCGCCAGCAGTGAGTCGGGGACAGGGGTACTCTTC. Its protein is CASSESGTGVLF.

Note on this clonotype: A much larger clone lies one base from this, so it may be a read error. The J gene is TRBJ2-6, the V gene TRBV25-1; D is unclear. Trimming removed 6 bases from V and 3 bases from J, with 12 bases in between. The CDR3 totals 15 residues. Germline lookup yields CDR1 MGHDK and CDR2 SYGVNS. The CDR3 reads CASSVVKGGANVLTF. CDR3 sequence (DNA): TGTGCCAGCAGCGTAGTGAAAGGTGGGGCCAACGTCCTGACTTTC.

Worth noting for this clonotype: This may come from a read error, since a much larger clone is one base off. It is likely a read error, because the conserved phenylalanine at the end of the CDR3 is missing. CDR3 coding DNA: TGTGCCAGTCACGGGACTAGCGGTTACGAGCAGTACCTC. Its protein is CASHGTSGYEQYL. The chain links TRBV2 to TRBJ2-7; 11 bases are shared with TRBD2. The J segment lost 4 bases and the V segment lost 9 bases, leaving 5 bases of the junction unmatched. Germline V lookup: CDR1 SNHLY, CDR2 FYNNEI. The length of the CDR3 is 13 residues.